Below are 12 T cell receptor beta chains sequenced from a single sample in a study of cytomegalovirus exposure and HLA in healthy donors. PCR employed 60 Vbeta and 13 Jbeta primers. Sequencing was performed with immunoSEQ multiplex PCR; in TCRdb, only in-frame clones are kept and a portion is missing. Counted here are 70,000 or so clones, around 80% occurring once; the ten biggest clones make up over 1.5%. The specimen sequenced was PBMCs. These TCRs come from a man in his late teens or twenties in good health and CMV-seronegative.

The rearrangement links TRBV4-3 to TRBJ1-5; no clear D gene. The length of the CDR3 is 16 residues. Trimming took 0 bases from V and 5 from J, leaving 14 bases between them. The germline CDR1 and CDR2 sequences are LGHNA and YSLEER. The CDR3 bases are TGCGCCAGCAGCCAAGAGTATTGGGAGAGGGATCAGCCCCAGCATTTT. This sequence encodes CASSQEYWERDQPQHF.

The chain uses TRBV27 and TRBJ2-5; TRBD2 matches at 14 bases. CDR1 and CDR2 (germline): MNHEY, SMNVEV (reference sequence). This CDR3 spans 15 amino acids. The V gene end was trimmed by 5 bases and the J gene end by 5 bases; junction bases not matched to a gene: 4. CDR3 loop: CASSPWTSGGETQYF. The CDR3 coding sequence is TGTGCCAGCAGTCCTTGGACTAGCGGGGGGGAGACCCAGTACTTC.

This clone was recorded only once. The rearrangement uses TRBV9 and TRBJ1-2; 7 bases match TRBD1. The CDR3 is 15 amino acids. Per the germline V gene, CDR1 is SGDLS and CDR2 is YYNGEE. V shed 0 bases and J 2 bases; nucleotides not matched to a gene: 4. CDR3 sequence reads: CASSVEGQQNYGYTF. DNA of the CDR3: TGTGCCAGCAGCGTAGAGGGACAGCAAAACTATGGCTACACCTTC.

The chain employs TRBV7-9 and TRBJ1-6; D is unclear. This CDR3 region has 14 residues. Germline V gene sequence: CDR1 SEHNR, CDR2 FQNEAQ (reference sequence). The V gene lost 5 bases and the J gene lost 5 bases, with 10 bases spanning the gap. CDR3 bases: TGTGCCAGCAGCCCTACCCAAGATAATTCACCCCTCCACTTT. Its translation: CASSPTQDNSPLHF.

The chain combines TRBV2 with TRBJ2-7; 8 bases map to TRBD2. CDR1 is SNHLY and CDR2 is FYNNEI in the germline V gene. Germline trimming cut 3 bases from V and 2 bases from J; bases unmatched to any gene: 3. The CDR3 is made up of 14 amino acids. CDR3 sequence reads: CASSDQRGPYEQYF. In DNA, the CDR3 is TGTGCCAGCAGTGACCAGCGGGGGCCCTACGAGCAGTACTTC.

CDR3 loop: CAWRWTGGLDTQYF. The CDR3 DNA reads TGTGCCTGGAGGTGGACAGGGGGACTAGATACGCAGTATTTT. V is TRBV30 and J is TRBJ2-3; 10 bases align to TRBD1. The ends lost 3 bases at V and 5 bases at J; junction bases unmatched: 5. The CDR3 sequence is 14 residues long. The germline V gene encodes CDR1 GTSNPN and CDR2 SVGIG (reference sequence). Based on the CDR3 plus reference TRBV30 and TRBJ2-3, the full variable domain is SQTIHQWPATLVQPVGSPLSLECTVEGTSNPNLYWYRQAAGRGLQLLFYSVGIGQISSEVPQNLSASRPQDRQFILSSKKLLLSDSGFYLCAWRWTGGLDTQYFGPGTRLTVL.

The rearrangement uses TRBV27 and TRBJ2-7, with 9 bases identical to TRBD2. V shed 5 bases, J shed 3 bases, and the junction held 8 bases outside the gene matches. The CDR3 sequence is 15 residues long. Germline CDR1 is MNHEY and CDR2 is SMNVEV (reference sequence). In DNA, the CDR3 is TGTGCCAGCAGTGAAAGACTAGCGGAGAACTACGAGCAGTACTTC. Translated, it gives CASSERLAENYEQYF.

The V gene is TRBV30, the J gene TRBJ2-3, with D unresolved. From germline, CDR1 is GTSNPN and CDR2 SVGIG (reference sequence). The CDR3 sequence is 12 residues long. Trimming removed 0 bases from V and 3 bases from J, with 4 bases in between. The CDR3 region has the DNA TGTGCCTGGAGTGTACAAACAGATACGCAGTATTTT. Encoded protein: CAWSVQTDTQYF.

The rearrangement links TRBV28 to TRBJ1-2, with 8 bases aligning to TRBD1. Germline CDR1 and CDR2: MDHEN and SYDVKM. J lost 7 bases, V lost 5 bases, and 12 bases had no gene match. The CDR3 covers 15 residues. The CDR3 bases are TGTGCCAGCAGTGACCCAGGACAGGGCGCCGGTGGCTACACCTTC. This encodes CASSDPGQGAGGYTF.

With regard to this clone: Additional DNA sequences in this sample encode the identical CDR3. The J gene is TRBJ2-5, the V gene TRBV18, with D possibly TRBD1 on 5 matching bases. The ends were cut back, 3 bases at V and 2 bases at J, with 7 bases in the middle. Germline values: CDR1 KGHSH, CDR2 LQKENI. The CDR3 loop spans 13 amino acids. In DNA form, the CDR3 reads TGTGCCAGCTCACCTACAGGTCAAGAGACCCAGTACTTC. Protein: CASSPTGQETQYF.

V gene TRBV2 combines with J gene TRBJ2-7, with TRBD1 matching over 7 bases. Germline CDR1 and CDR2: SNHLY and FYNNEI. The CDR3 extends over 15 amino acids. V was pared by 2 bases and J by 0 bases, with 4 bases of the junction left unmatched. The CDR3 DNA follows: TGTGCCAGCAGTGAACCCAGGGGGAGCTCCTACGAGCAGTACTTC. Translating gives CASSEPRGSSYEQYF.

The gene calls are TRBV30 and TRBJ1-2, with D perhaps TRBD1 (6 bases). Per germline, CDR1 GTSNPN and CDR2 SVGIG (reference sequence). Trimming shortened V by 6 bases and J by 2 bases, and 13 bases separated the two germline ends. The CDR3 spans 13 residues. CDR3 nucleotide sequence: TGTGCCTGCCCGAACACAGGGAACTATGGCTACACCTTC. Its protein is CACPNTGNYGYTF.